This entry concerns a single TCR beta chain. The antigen is not known. This entry is derived from a study of cytomegalovirus exposure and HLA in healthy donors. Points from the study as a whole: Sequencing artifact likely explains a cluster of highly shared sequence variants.

CDR3 length: 14 amino acids. V shed 4 bases and J shed 5 bases, with 12 bases lying between them. Germline V gene sequence: CDR1 LNHDA, CDR2 SQIVND (reference sequence). With 60 Vbeta and 13 Jbeta primers, the PCR was carried out. TCRdb keeps only in-frame clones here, not all; method: immunoSEQ multiplex PCR. Here the sample spans about 140,000 clones, around four fifths being singletons. This clonotype was sampled from a male donor in good health and CMV-seropositive. The rearrangement links TRBV19 to TRBJ1-5, with a tentative D call TRBD1 (6 bases). Specimen: PBMCs. For the CDR3, the DNA is TGTGCCAGTAGTACAACAGGGAGACATCAGCCCCAGCATTTT. Translated, it gives CASSTTGRHQPQHF.